One sample yielded the 21 T cell receptor beta chains listed below, sequenced in a study of beta chain features in type 1 diabetes. Reverse transcription of all isolated RNA meant that expressed TCRB transcripts were sequenced. Clones were sequenced by immunoSEQ multiplex PCR, and TCRdb holds only the in-frame ones, with some missing. In the table there are over 300,000 clones, roughly 8% of which are singletons. The specimen sequenced was central memory CD4+ T cells from blood. The receptor set was obtained from a woman aged 18-35 years in good health.

This clone was counted a few times. The J gene is TRBJ1-1, the V gene TRBV18; D call uncertain. This CDR3 comprises 13 residues. V was pared by 2 bases and J by 3 bases, with 7 bases between. Germline lookup yields CDR1 KGHSH and CDR2 LQKENI. DNA for the CDR3: TGTGCCAGCTCACCAGACTTGGACACTGAAGCTTTCTTT. This translates into CASSPDLDTEAFF. Filled out from reference TRBV18 and TRBJ1-1, the complete variable domain reads NAGVMQNPRHLVRRRGQEARLRCSPMKGHSHVYWYRQLPEEGLKFMVYLQKENIIDESGMPKERFSAEFPKEGPSILRIQQVVRGDSAAYFCASSPDLDTEAFFGQGTRLTVV.

This clone has more than one count but fewer than ten. This chain uses TRBV5-1 with TRBJ1-1; the D is unclear. The V gene's germline CDR1 is SGHRS and CDR2 YFSETQ. Trimming removed 4 bases from V and 3 bases from J, with 10 bases in between. This CDR3 spans 13 amino acids. CDR3 nucleotide sequence: TGCGCCAGCAGCCCCCGACTGGACACTGAAGCTTTCTTT. Protein sequence: CASSPRLDTEAFF.

V and J are TRBV4-2 and TRBJ2-1, with a weak D call TRBD2 (6 bases). In germline, CDR1 is LGHNA, CDR2 YNFKEQ. The CDR3 has 16 residues. V was shortened by 0 bases and J by 7 bases, with 16 bases between the two germline ends. The CDR3 reads CASSQDRRESVNEQFF. The CDR3 nucleotides are TGTGCCAGCAGCCAAGATCGTCGGGAGTCTGTAAATGAGCAGTTCTTC.

In this sample, this clone turned up many times. The chain joins TRBV7-2 to TRBJ1-2; D might be TRBD1 (5 bases). The CDR3 sequence is 14 residues long. The germline CDR1 and CDR2 sequences are SGHTA and FQGNSA. Trimming removed 0 bases from V and 3 bases from J, with 8 bases in between. In nucleotides, the CDR3 is TGTGCCAGCAGCTTAGCAGGGACCCACTATGGCTACACCTTC. Amino acid sequence: CASSLAGTHYGYTF.

This clone was counted many times. The chain couples TRBV7-3 to TRBJ2-1; D uncertain. Germline CDR1 reads SGHTA; CDR2 reads FQGTGA. Trimming removed 2 bases from V and 6 bases from J, with 11 bases in between. The CDR3 runs 14 residues. As DNA, the CDR3 is TGTGCCAGCAGCTTATTCCCTGGGTTCAATGAGCAGTTCTTC. Protein: CASSLFPGFNEQFF.

This clone has just a few counts. V gene TRBV7-2 combines with J gene TRBJ2-7; D may be TRBD1 or TRBD2 (5 bases each). The CDR3 is 14 residues long. The germline V gene encodes CDR1 SGHTA and CDR2 FQGNSA. The V gene lost 7 bases and the J gene lost 0 bases, with 13 bases spanning the gap. DNA of the CDR3: TGTGCCAGCAAGCTGACGAGGGGCTCCTACGAGCAGTACTTC. Translation gives CASKLTRGSYEQYF.

The chain couples TRBV13 to TRBJ1-4, with 7 positions matching TRBD1. Germline values: CDR1 PRHDT, CDR2 FYEKMQ (reference sequence). V dropped 5 bases and J dropped 8; count of bases not matched to a gene: 20. The length of the CDR3 is 18 residues. This CDR3 reads CASSHSPFSRGSGEKLFF. CDR3 sequence (DNA): TGTGCCAGCAGCCACTCCCCATTTTCCAGGGGGTCGGGAGAAAAACTGTTTTTT.

This clone was detected a few times. The J gene is TRBJ1-3, the V gene TRBV18, with D uncertain. Germline CDR1 and CDR2: KGHSH and LQKENI. The CDR3 is 15 residues long. With 3 bases removed from V and 4 bases from J, the gap between germline ends came to 13 bases. CDR3 sequence reads: CASSPSREGGNTIYF. CDR3 coding DNA: TGTGCCAGCTCACCCTCCCGGGAGGGCGGAAACACCATATATTTT.

The CDR3 DNA reads TGCGCCAGCAGCTGGGACAGGGCTAACTATGGCTACACCTTC. Its protein product is CASSWDRANYGYTF. The chain links TRBV5-1 to TRBJ1-2, with 9 bases identical to TRBD1. CDR1 and CDR2 (germline): SGHRS, YFSETQ. Germline trimming cut 3 bases from V and 0 bases from J; bases unmatched to any gene: 0. This CDR3 comprises 14 residues.

This clone has just a few counts. The chain recombines TRBV27 with TRBJ2-7; the match to TRBD2 covers 9 bases. With 1 base clipped from V and 4 bases from J, the junction kept 5 bases outside the gene matches. The CDR3 consists of 15 residues. CDR1 and CDR2 (germline): MNHEY, SMNVEV (reference sequence). The CDR3 DNA is TGTGCCAGCAGTTTATTAGCGGGAGAGGTTTACGAGCAGTACTTC. As protein: CASSLLAGEVYEQYF.

CDR3 residues: CASSTSGANTGELFF. For the CDR3, the DNA is TGTGCCAGCAGCACTAGCGGAGCGAACACCGGGGAGCTGTTTTTT. This chain uses TRBV28 with TRBJ2-2, with 8 positions matching TRBD2. There are 15 residues in the CDR3. The germline CDR1 and CDR2 sequences are MDHEN and SYDVKM. The J segment lost 0 bases and the V segment lost 6 bases, leaving 3 bases of the junction unmatched.

This clone was counted at least ten times. This sequence joins TRBV19 and TRBJ2-1, with TRBD2 as a possible D gene (6 bases). The ends were cut back, 8 bases at V and 0 bases at J, with 17 bases in the middle. Germline CDR1 and CDR2: LNHDA and SQIVND (reference sequence). This CDR3 region has 16 residues. CDR3 bases: TGTGCCAGTGCCCTTCTTGGGGGGTCCTCCTACAATGAGCAGTTCTTC. This codes for CASALLGGSSYNEQFF.

This clone was seen only a few times. V is TRBV2 and J is TRBJ1-1; 8 positions agree with TRBD1. The CDR3 length is 13 residues. The germline V gene has CDR1 SNHLY and CDR2 FYNNEI. V trimming: 6 bases; J trimming: 1 base; junction bases outside the gene matches: 1. The CDR3 loop reads CASRGQENTEAFF. In nucleotides, the CDR3 is TGTGCCAGCAGGGGACAGGAGAACACTGAAGCTTTCTTT.

This clone was observed a few times. The chain recombines TRBV29-1 with TRBJ2-2, with 8 positions matching TRBD1. There are 14 residues in the CDR3. The V and J ends lost 7 bases and 0 bases, in that order; junction bases with no gene match: 4. The V gene's germline CDR1 is SQVTM and CDR2 ANQGSEA. CDR3: CSARDRTNTGELFF. The CDR3 nucleotides read TGCAGCGCACGGGACAGGACGAACACCGGGGAGCTGTTTTTT.

V is TRBV11-1 and J is TRBJ2-5, with 8 bases identical to TRBD2. Germline V gene data show CDR1 as SGHAT and CDR2 as FQDESV (reference sequence). V lost 2 bases and J lost 2; bases outside the gene matches: 7. This CDR3 is built from 16 residues. In DNA form, the CDR3 reads TGTGCCAGCAGCTTAAGTCCCGGGAGGGGGCAAGAGACCCAGTACTTC. It specifies CASSLSPGRGQETQYF.

Ten or more counts support this clone. The genes are TRBV4-2 and TRBJ2-2, with D hard to call. Germline V gives CDR1 LGHNA, CDR2 YNFKEQ. The CDR3 contains 16 residues. The ends were cut back, 0 bases at V and 0 bases at J, with 8 bases in the middle. CDR3 loop: CASSQDGLTNTGELFF. The CDR3 DNA sequence: TGTGCCAGCAGCCAAGACGGGCTAACGAACACCGGGGAGCTGTTTTTT.

This clone appeared many times. Other DNA variants within this sample encode the same CDR3. The chain joins TRBV19 to TRBJ1-5; D gene ambiguous. This CDR3 has 12 amino acids. V was cut by 6 bases and J by 7 bases, with 10 bases left in between. CDR1 and CDR2 (germline): LNHDA, SQIVND (reference sequence). The CDR3 loop is CASSPTRQPQHF. CDR3 coding DNA: TGTGCCAGTAGCCCGACTCGCCAGCCCCAGCATTTT.

Concerning this clone: Compared with germline, one end of the junction differs, possibly owing to a read error. CDR3 amino acids: CASRGRTTYNEQFF. CDR3 in DNA: TGCGCCAGCAGAGGTCGGACAACTTACAATGAGCAGTTCTTC. V is TRBV7-2 and J is TRBJ2-1, with a weak D call TRBD1 (5 bases). This CDR3 is 14 amino acids long. CDR1 is SGHTA, CDR2 FQGNSA, per germline.

The genes are TRBV18 and TRBJ2-7, with D unresolved. Trimming stripped 3 bases from V and 5 bases from J, with 8 bases between. Germline CDR1 reads KGHSH; CDR2 reads LQKENI. The CDR3 totals 12 residues. CDR3 nucleotide sequence: TGTGCCAGCTCACCGGTTGACCACGAGCAGTACTTC. Its translation is CASSPVDHEQYF.

In this sample, this clone turned up many times. CDR3 nucleotides: TGCGCCAGCAGTTCATGGGATACGCAGTATTTT. This encodes CASSSWDTQYF. V gene TRBV23-1 combines with J gene TRBJ2-3; D call uncertain. TRBV23-1 has ORF status, its function being uncertain. This CDR3 is built from 11 residues. V was shortened by 5 bases and J by 6 bases, with 6 bases between the two germline ends.

This clone was detected ten times or more. V and J are TRBV9 and TRBJ1-1; 10 bases match TRBD1. CDR3 length: 15 amino acids. With V trimmed by 3 bases and J by 6 bases, 8 bases remained unmatched. Looked up from germline, CDR1 is SGDLS and CDR2 is YYNGEE. The CDR3 nucleotides are TGTGCCAGCAGCGGCCGGGACAGGGGAAGTTCTGAAGCTTTCTTT. Protein sequence: CASSGRDRGSSEAFF.